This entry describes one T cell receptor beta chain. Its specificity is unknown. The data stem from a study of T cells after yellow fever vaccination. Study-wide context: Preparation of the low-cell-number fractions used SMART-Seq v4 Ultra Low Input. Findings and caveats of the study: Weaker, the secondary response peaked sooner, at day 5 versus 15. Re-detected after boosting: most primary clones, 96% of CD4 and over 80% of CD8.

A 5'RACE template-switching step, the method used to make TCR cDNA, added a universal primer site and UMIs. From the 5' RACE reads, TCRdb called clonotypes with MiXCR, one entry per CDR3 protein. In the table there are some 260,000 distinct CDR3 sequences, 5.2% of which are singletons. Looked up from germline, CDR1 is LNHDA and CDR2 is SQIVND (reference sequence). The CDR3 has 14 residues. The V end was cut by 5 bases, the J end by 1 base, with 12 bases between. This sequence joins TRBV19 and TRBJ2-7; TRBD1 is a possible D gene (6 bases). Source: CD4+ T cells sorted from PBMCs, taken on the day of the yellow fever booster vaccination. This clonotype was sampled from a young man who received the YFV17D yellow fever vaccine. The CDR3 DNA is TGTGCCAGTAGTCCTTGGGACACATCCTACGAGCAGTACTTC. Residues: CASSPWDTSYEQYF. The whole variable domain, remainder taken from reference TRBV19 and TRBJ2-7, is DGGITQSPKYLFRKEGQNVTLSCEQNLNHDAMYWYRQDPGQGLRLIYYSQIVNDFQKGDIAEGYSVSREKKESFPLTVTSAQKNPTAFYLCASSPWDTSYEQYFGPGTRLTVT.